The 32 T cell receptor beta chains below all came from one sample that was sequenced in a study of shared clonotypes between healthy human individuals. The data were produced by immunoSEQ multiplex PCR, yet TCRdb's version contains in-frame clones alone and is incomplete. Counted here are 450,000 to 650,000 clones, about 80% occurring once; the ten biggest clones make up 9.5% to 15%. The sequenced sample was PBMCs. The receptor source for this set is a middle-aged woman in good health. Some clones in this sample may be carry-over from other donors' samples.

On this clone itself: This may be a read error: a much more frequent sequence differs by one nucleotide. The chain has TRBV4-1 and TRBJ2-7, with D unresolved. CDR1 and CDR2 from the germline V gene are MGHRA and YSYEKL. The CDR3 runs to 15 residues. Trimming cost V 1 base and J 2 bases, with 12 bases left between them. The CDR3 region is CASSQGVRIPYEQYF. CDR3 DNA sequence: TGCGCCAGCAGCCAAGGGGTCAGGATTCCCTACGAGCAGTACTTC.

This clone was detected many times. The CDR3 reads CASSIVGSDIQYF. The CDR3 DNA reads as TGTGCCAGTAGTATAGTAGGGTCGGACATTCAGTACTTC. This chain joins TRBV19 and TRBJ2-4; D is uncertain. V was shortened by 1 base and J by 8 bases, with 9 bases between the two germline ends. This CDR3 is built from 13 residues. From germline, CDR1 is LNHDA and CDR2 SQIVND (reference sequence).

V is TRBV30 and J is TRBJ1-5; 7 nucleotides align to TRBD1. Germline V gives CDR1 GTSNPN, CDR2 SVGIG (reference sequence). J lost 3 bases, V lost 1 base, and 6 bases had no gene match. There are 15 residues in the CDR3. CDR3 in amino acids: CAWSADRDYNQPQHF. The CDR3 DNA sequence: TGTGCCTGGAGTGCTGACAGGGATTACAATCAGCCCCAGCATTTT.

Worth noting for this clone: It may be a read error: a sequence one base away is much more abundant. The CDR3 is CASSRDYEQYF. In DNA, the CDR3 is TGTGCCAGCAGCCGAGACTACGAGCAGTACTTC. The rearrangement joins TRBV4-2 to TRBJ2-7; D gene ambiguous. Germline V gene lookup returns CDR1 LGHNA and CDR2 YNFKEQ. Trimming took 4 bases from V and 3 from J, leaving 4 bases between them. The CDR3 is 11 residues long.

The V and J genes are TRBV28 and TRBJ2-1, with 7 bases lining up with TRBD2. This CDR3 is 18 amino acids long. Germline trimming cut 5 bases from V and 2 bases from J; bases unmatched to any gene: 15. Germline CDR1 MDHEN, CDR2 SYDVKM. CDR3 DNA sequence: TGTGCCAGCAGTCCGCCGATCCGGGACTACCTACCCTACAATGAGCAGTTCTTC. Amino acid sequence: CASSPPIRDYLPYNEQFF.

The genes are TRBV28 and TRBJ2-3; 7 bases fit TRBD1. V trimming: 6 bases; J trimming: 8 bases; junction bases outside the gene matches: 11. The CDR3 totals 14 residues. Germline-derived CDR1 and CDR2 are MDHEN and SYDVKM. In DNA form, the CDR3 reads TGTGCCAGCAGCTCCAGACAGGGTTTGGGTACGCAGTATTTT. Translated: CASSSRQGLGTQYF.

Comment on this clone: At the DNA level, this CDR3 is encoded by other sequences in the same sample as well. CDR3 protein: CASSLGLGNQLQHF. CDR3 DNA sequence: TGTGCCAGCAGCTTGGGGCTCGGCAATCAACTCCAGCATTTT. J is TRBJ1-5 and V is TRBV5-8; D uncertain. Germline V gene lookup returns CDR1 SGHTS and CDR2 YDEGEE. Trimming removed 0 bases from V and 12 bases from J, with 16 bases in between. The CDR3 has 14 residues.

This clone was seen repeatedly, ten times or more. The gene calls are TRBV10-3 and TRBJ1-2; 9 bases line up with TRBD1. V lost 2 bases, J lost 6 bases, and 7 bases stayed unmatched. Looked up from germline, CDR1 is ENHRY and CDR2 is SYGVKD. This CDR3 has 15 amino acids. The CDR3 bases are TGTGCCATCAGTGAGCGGGACAGGGCATCAGATGGCTACACCTTC. The encoded protein is CAISERDRASDGYTF.

The chain joins TRBV28 to TRBJ2-7; D may be TRBD1 (6 bases). Germline CDR1 is MDHEN and CDR2 is SYDVKM. The V gene lost 6 bases and the J gene lost 6 bases, with 9 bases spanning the gap. The CDR3 has 11 residues. CDR3 loop: CASSPGAEQYF. The CDR3 DNA reads as TGTGCCAGCAGCCCAGGGGCCGAGCAGTACTTC.

This clone has a single count. The chain combines TRBV5-1 with TRBJ1-2; 9 bases are shared with TRBD1. This CDR3 comprises 16 residues. With 3 bases clipped from V and 5 bases from J, the junction kept 11 bases outside the gene matches. CDR1 is SGHRS and CDR2 is YFSETQ in the germline V gene. The CDR3 loop is CASSSDRGGGVYGYTF. The CDR3 nucleotides read TGCGCCAGCAGCTCGGACAGGGGAGGTGGTGTATATGGCTACACCTTC.

V is TRBV5-8 and J is TRBJ1-1; TRBD1 might be the D (5 bases). Germline lookup yields CDR1 SGHTS and CDR2 YDEGEE. Trimming left V 7 bases short and J 3 bases short, with 16 bases between. The CDR3 totals 14 residues. CDR3 residues: CASGKYSTDTEAFF. DNA for the CDR3: TGTGCCAGCGGAAAATACTCGACAGACACTGAAGCTTTCTTT. The full variable domain, its missing parts supplied by reference TRBV5-8 and TRBJ1-1, is EAGVTQSPTHLIKTRGQQATLRCSPISGHTSVYWYQQALGLGLQFLLWYDEGEERNRGNFPPRFSGRQFPNYSSELNVNALELEDSALYLCASGKYSTDTEAFFGQGTRLTVV.

The chain is built from TRBV5-4 and TRBJ1-5, with D perhaps TRBD1 (5 bases). Trimming removed 4 bases from V and 10 bases from J, with 15 bases in between. This CDR3 has 13 amino acids. Per germline, CDR1 SGHNT and CDR2 YYREEE (reference sequence). The chain's CDR3 is CASSADRVGPQHF. The DNA for the CDR3 is TGTGCCAGCAGCGCCGACAGAGTAGGACCCCAGCATTTT.

Points on this clone: The same CDR3 is also encoded by other DNA sequences in this sample. V is TRBV29-1 and J is TRBJ2-5; D unclear. Deletions cut 4 bases from V and 2 bases from J, with 5 bases between. The V gene's germline CDR1 is SQVTM and CDR2 ANQGSEA. The CDR3 loop spans 11 amino acids. This CDR3 reads CSVGRQETQYF. CDR3 DNA sequence: TGCAGCGTTGGGCGGCAAGAGACCCAGTACTTC.

This clone has a count of ten or more. Other DNA sequences of this sample code for an identical CDR3. V usage is TRBV6-6 and J usage is TRBJ1-1; tentatively, D is TRBD1 (6 bases). Trimming pared 5 bases from V and 3 bases from J, leaving 16 bases between. The CDR3 has 15 residues. Germline CDR1 reads MNHNY; CDR2 reads SVGAGI (reference sequence). CDR3 DNA: TGTGCCAGCAGTCCCTACAGGGTGGTGGACACTGAAGCTTTCTTT. As protein: CASSPYRVVDTEAFF.

The V call is TRBV9, the J call TRBJ1-5; the D gene is possibly TRBD1 (6 bases). V lost 4 bases and J 1 base, leaving 9 bases between the germline ends. The V gene's germline CDR1 is SGDLS and CDR2 YYNGEE. The CDR3 sequence is 14 residues long. CDR3 bases: TGTGCCAGCAGCCCGGGACAAAGCAATCAGCCCCAGCATTTT. It specifies CASSPGQSNQPQHF.

In DNA, the CDR3 is TGTGCCAGCAGCATCCCGAACCCCAAAAACATTCAGTACTTC. Translated, it gives CASSIPNPKNIQYF. The rearrangement uses TRBV28 and TRBJ2-4; D is uncertain. The CDR3 has 14 amino acids. Germline loops: CDR1 MDHEN, CDR2 SYDVKM. Trimming shortened V by 6 bases and J by 2 bases, and 11 bases separated the two germline ends.

This clone was found once. The rearrangement uses TRBV5-6 and TRBJ2-7, with 8 bases matching TRBD2. V trimming: 3 bases; J trimming: 4 bases; junction bases outside the gene matches: 12. The CDR3 is 16 amino acids. Germline-derived CDR1 and CDR2 are SGHDT and YYEEEE. The chain's CDR3 is CASSSFVGRAVYEQYF. The CDR3 nucleotides are TGTGCCAGCAGCTCTTTTGTCGGGAGGGCCGTTTACGAGCAGTACTTC.

The chain carries TRBV5-1 and TRBJ1-2; D is unclear. CDR3 size: 13 residues. In germline, CDR1 is SGHRS, CDR2 YFSETQ. Trimming pared 0 bases from V and 1 base from J, leaving 4 bases between. The CDR3 sequence is CASSLAVNYGYTF. In DNA, the CDR3 is TGCGCCAGCAGCTTGGCTGTTAACTATGGCTACACCTTC.

This clone has just a few counts. The chain joins TRBV10-1 to TRBJ1-5; D ambiguous. From germline, CDR1 is WNHNN and CDR2 SYGVQD (reference sequence). V lost 4 bases to trimming and J lost 1 base, with 5 bases between them. CDR3 length: 13 residues. This CDR3 reads CASSVDSNQPQHF. CDR3 DNA sequence: TGCGCCAGCAGTGTCGACAGCAATCAGCCCCAGCATTTT.

This chain uses TRBV7-3 with TRBJ1-1; unclear D gene. The germline V gene encodes CDR1 SGHTA and CDR2 FQGTGA. CDR3 length: 11 amino acids. V was clipped by 4 bases and J by 8 bases, with 8 bases between them. This CDR3 reads CASSSGGEAFF. DNA for the CDR3: TGTGCCAGCAGCTCCGGCGGGGAAGCTTTCTTT.

This rearrangement joins TRBV4-2 to TRBJ1-2; a weak D match, TRBD1 (5 bases). The CDR3 has 17 amino acids. The V end was cut by 2 bases, the J end by 1 base, with 17 bases between. Germline values: CDR1 LGHNA, CDR2 YNFKEQ. The CDR3 spells CASSQNPDGTGNYGYTF. CDR3 bases: TGTGCCAGCAGCCAAAATCCCGACGGGACGGGTAACTATGGCTACACCTTC.

This chain uses TRBV29-1 with TRBJ2-7; TRBD2 matches at 8 bases. This CDR3 spans 13 amino acids. With V trimmed by 5 bases and J by 2 bases, 5 bases remained unmatched. Per the germline V gene, CDR1 is SQVTM and CDR2 is ANQGSEA. CDR3: CSVSRLATYEQYF. CDR3 in DNA: TGCAGCGTTTCCCGACTAGCGACCTACGAGCAGTACTTC.

The chain couples TRBV10-3 to TRBJ2-1, with 9 positions matching TRBD2. The ends lost 2 bases at V and 5 bases at J; junction bases unmatched: 10. The V gene's germline CDR1 is ENHRY and CDR2 SYGVKD. CDR3 length: 17 amino acids. The CDR3: CAISERVAGALNNEQFF. Written as DNA, the CDR3 is TGTGCCATCAGTGAGCGGGTAGCGGGAGCACTCAACAATGAGCAGTTCTTC.

The V and J genes are TRBV7-3 and TRBJ2-5; tentative D call: TRBD1 (5 bases). The J call may be wrong; the DNA end is better matched by TRBJ2-7. Germline V gene data show CDR1 as SGHTA and CDR2 as FQGTGA. There are 14 residues in the CDR3. The CDR3 region has the DNA TGTGCCAGCAGCCCTCGATGGGGCTTCTACGAGCAGTACTTC. As protein: CASSPRWGFYEQYF.

The V gene is TRBV29-1, the J gene TRBJ1-5, with D unclear. The CDR3 runs to 13 residues. Germline values: CDR1 SQVTM, CDR2 ANQGSEA. V was clipped by 4 bases and J by 7 bases, with 14 bases between them. In DNA form, the CDR3 reads TGCAGCGTTGGTATCGGGATAGGGCAGCCCCAGCATTTT. It yields the protein CSVGIGIGQPQHF.

Notes on this clone: This sample also contains other DNA sequences that code for the same CDR3. The V gene is TRBV5-6, the J gene TRBJ1-2; no reliable D call. The CDR3 spans 12 residues. The germline V gene encodes CDR1 SGHDT and CDR2 YYEEEE. With 0 bases removed from V and 5 bases from J, the gap between germline ends came to 5 bases. The CDR3 spells CASSLAGYGYTF. The CDR3 bases are TGTGCCAGCAGCTTGGCCGGGTATGGCTACACCTTC.

V and J are TRBV2 and TRBJ2-1; a weak D match, TRBD1 (5 bases). This CDR3 region has 14 residues. V was shortened by 3 bases and J by 0 bases, with 6 bases between the two germline ends. Germline CDR1 SNHLY, CDR2 FYNNEI. The CDR3 protein is CASSEQGSYNEQFF. The CDR3 DNA follows: TGTGCCAGCAGTGAGCAGGGCTCCTACAATGAGCAGTTCTTC.

This clone was seen only a few times. The chain has TRBV28 and TRBJ2-1; the match to TRBD2 covers 12 bases. The CDR3 has 14 residues. Germline V gene lookup returns CDR1 MDHEN and CDR2 SYDVKM. V shed 11 bases, J shed 5 bases, and the junction held 7 bases outside the gene matches. CDR3 amino acids: CAVTGTSGHNEQFF. The DNA of the CDR3 is TGTGCCGTAACCGGGACTAGCGGGCACAATGAGCAGTTCTTC. The full variable domain, rest sourced from reference TRBV28 and TRBJ2-1, is DVKVTQSSRYLVKRTGEKVFLECVQDMDHENMFWYRQDPGLGLRLIYFSYDVKMKEKGDIPEGYSVSREKKERFSLILESASTNQTSMYLCAVTGTSGHNEQFFGPGTRLTVL.

The chain employs TRBV7-8 and TRBJ2-1; D unresolved. The CDR3 has 14 amino acids. From germline, CDR1 is SGHVS and CDR2 FQNEAQ. Trimming cost V 5 bases and J 6 bases, with 14 bases left between them. CDR3 in amino acids: CASSLPVASNEQFF. In DNA, the CDR3 is TGTGCCAGCAGCCTGCCTGTGGCTAGCAATGAGCAGTTCTTC.

This clone has only one observation. This rearrangement joins TRBV5-5 to TRBJ2-2, with no clear D. This CDR3 is built from 17 residues. The germline CDR1 and CDR2 sequences are SGHKS and YYEKEE (reference sequence). The V and J ends lost 0 bases and 2 bases respectively, with 14 bases between them. CDR3 coding DNA: TGTGCCAGCAGCTTGGCCCCGACTTGGGGTAACACCGGGGAGCTGTTTTTT. It translates to CASSLAPTWGNTGELFF.

The chain recombines TRBV27 with TRBJ2-7, with 10 bases aligning to TRBD1. Germline V CDR1 and CDR2: MNHEY, SMNVEV (reference sequence). This CDR3 is built from 13 residues. After removal of 7 bases from V and 5 bases from J, the junction contained 5 bases not matched to a gene. CDR3 residues: CASTQDRGDEQYF. In DNA, the CDR3 is TGTGCCAGCACCCAGGACAGGGGGGACGAGCAGTACTTC.

The CDR3 DNA is TGTGCCAGCAGTGAAGCGAGGACAGGGGGAGGCTACACCTTC. It is translated as CASSEARTGGGYTF. The V and J genes are TRBV6-1 and TRBJ1-2; 10 nucleotides agree with TRBD1. The CDR3 loop spans 14 amino acids. Losses at the gene ends were 0 bases for V and 8 bases for J; bases not matched to a gene: 3. Germline assignment: CDR1 MNHNS and CDR2 SASEGT.